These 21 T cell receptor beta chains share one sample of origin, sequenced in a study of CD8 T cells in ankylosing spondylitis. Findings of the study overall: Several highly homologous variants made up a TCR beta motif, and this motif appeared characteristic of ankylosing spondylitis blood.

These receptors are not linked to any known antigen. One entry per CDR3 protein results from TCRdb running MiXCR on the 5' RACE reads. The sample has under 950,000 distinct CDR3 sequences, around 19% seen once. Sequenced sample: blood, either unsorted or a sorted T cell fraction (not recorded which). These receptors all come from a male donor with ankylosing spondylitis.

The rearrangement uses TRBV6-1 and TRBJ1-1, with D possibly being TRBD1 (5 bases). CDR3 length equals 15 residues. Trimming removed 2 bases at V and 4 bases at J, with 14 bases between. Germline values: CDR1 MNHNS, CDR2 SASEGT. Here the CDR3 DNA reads TGTGCCAGCAGTGAATCGGCAGGGTGGGTCACTGAAGCTTTCTTT. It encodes CASSESAGWVTEAFF.

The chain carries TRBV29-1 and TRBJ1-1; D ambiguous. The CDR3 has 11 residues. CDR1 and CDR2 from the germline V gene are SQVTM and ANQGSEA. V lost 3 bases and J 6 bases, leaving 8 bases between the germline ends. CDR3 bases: TGCAGCGTTGATCCGCGGGCTGAAGCTTTCTTT. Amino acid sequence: CSVDPRAEAFF. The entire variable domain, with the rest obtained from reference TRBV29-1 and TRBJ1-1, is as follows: SAVISQKPSRDICQRGTSLTIQCQVDSQVTMMFWYRQQPGQSLTLIATANQGSEATYESGFVIDKFPISRPNLTFSTLTVSNMSPEDSSIYLCSVDPRAEAFFGQGTRLTVV.

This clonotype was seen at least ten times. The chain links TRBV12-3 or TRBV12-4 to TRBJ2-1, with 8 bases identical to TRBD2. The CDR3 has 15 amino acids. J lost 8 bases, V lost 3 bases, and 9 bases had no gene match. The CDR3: CASSFNTGGPHEQFF. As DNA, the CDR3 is TGTGCCAGCAGTTTCAATACGGGAGGGCCTCATGAGCAGTTCTTC.

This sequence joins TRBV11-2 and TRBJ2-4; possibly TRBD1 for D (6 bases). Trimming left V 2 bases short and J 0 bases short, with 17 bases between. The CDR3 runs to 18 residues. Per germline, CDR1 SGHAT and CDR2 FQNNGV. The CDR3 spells CASSLTGSMVLAKNIQYF. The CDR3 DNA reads TGTGCCAGCAGCTTAACAGGGTCTATGGTGCTAGCCAAAAACATTCAGTACTTC. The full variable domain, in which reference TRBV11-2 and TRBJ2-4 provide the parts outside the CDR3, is EAGVAQSPRYKIIEKRQSVAFWCNPISGHATLYWYQQILGQGPKLLIQFQNNGVVDDSQLPKDRFSAERLKGVDSTLKIQPAKLEDSAVYLCASSLTGSMVLAKNIQYFGAGTRLSVL.

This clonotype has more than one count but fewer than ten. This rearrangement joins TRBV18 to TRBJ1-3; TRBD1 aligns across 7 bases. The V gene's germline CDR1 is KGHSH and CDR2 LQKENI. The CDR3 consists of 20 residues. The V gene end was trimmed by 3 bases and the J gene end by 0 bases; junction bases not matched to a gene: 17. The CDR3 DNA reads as TGTGCCAGCTCACCCTCATGGGACAGCCCGAACCAAAACTCTGGAAACACCATATATTTT. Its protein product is CASSPSWDSPNQNSGNTIYF.

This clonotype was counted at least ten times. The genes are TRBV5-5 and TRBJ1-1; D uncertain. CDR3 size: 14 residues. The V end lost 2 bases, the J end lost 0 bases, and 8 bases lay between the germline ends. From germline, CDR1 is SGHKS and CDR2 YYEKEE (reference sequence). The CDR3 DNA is TGTGCCAGCAGCTTTGGTGCTGTGAACACTGAAGCTTTCTTT. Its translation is CASSFGAVNTEAFF. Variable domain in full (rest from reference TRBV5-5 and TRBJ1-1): DAGVTQSPTHLIKTRGQQVTLRCSPISGHKSVSWYQQVLGQGPQFIFQYYEKEERGRGNFPDRFSARQFPNYSSELNVNALLLGDSALYLCASSFGAVNTEAFFGQGTRLTVV.

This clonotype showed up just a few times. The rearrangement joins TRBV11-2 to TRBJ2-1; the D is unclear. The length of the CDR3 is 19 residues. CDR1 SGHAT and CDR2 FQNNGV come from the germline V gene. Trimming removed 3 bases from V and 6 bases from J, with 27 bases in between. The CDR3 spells CASSLSDRHGLEPSNEQFF. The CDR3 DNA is TGTGCCAGCAGCTTGTCAGACCGGCACGGGCTAGAACCATCCAATGAGCAGTTCTTC.

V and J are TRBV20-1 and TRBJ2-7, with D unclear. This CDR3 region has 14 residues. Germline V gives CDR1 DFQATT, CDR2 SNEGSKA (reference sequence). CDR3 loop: CSAASNPSSYEQYF. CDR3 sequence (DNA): TGCAGCGCAGCCTCGAACCCGAGCTCCTACGAGCAGTACTTC.

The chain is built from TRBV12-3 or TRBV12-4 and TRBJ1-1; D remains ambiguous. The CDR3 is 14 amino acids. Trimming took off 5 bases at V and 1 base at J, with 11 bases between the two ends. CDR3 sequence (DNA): TGTGCCAGCAGTCATGACACGGGGAACACTGAAGCTTTCTTT. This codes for CASSHDTGNTEAFF.

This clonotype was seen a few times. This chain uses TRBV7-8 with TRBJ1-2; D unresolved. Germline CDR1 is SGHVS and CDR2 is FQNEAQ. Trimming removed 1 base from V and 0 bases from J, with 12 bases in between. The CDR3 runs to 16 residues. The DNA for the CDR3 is TGTGCCAGCAGCTTAGGGGGAGGAAGAGCTAACTATGGCTACACCTTC. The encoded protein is CASSLGGGRANYGYTF.

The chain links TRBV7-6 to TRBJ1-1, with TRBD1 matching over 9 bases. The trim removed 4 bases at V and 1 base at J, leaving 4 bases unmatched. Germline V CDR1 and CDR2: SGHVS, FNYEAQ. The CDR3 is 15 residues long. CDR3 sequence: CASSSAGQGNTEAFF. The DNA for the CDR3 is TGTGCCAGCAGCTCGGCGGGACAGGGGAACACTGAAGCTTTCTTT.

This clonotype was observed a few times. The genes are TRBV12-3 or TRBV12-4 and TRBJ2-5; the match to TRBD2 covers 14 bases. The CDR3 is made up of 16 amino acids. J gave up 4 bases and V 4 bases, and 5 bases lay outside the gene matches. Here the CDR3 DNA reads TGTGCCAGCAGTTCCCCGGGACTAGCGGGAGCAGAGACCCAGTACTTC. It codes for CASSSPGLAGAETQYF.

CDR3 sequence: CASSGQSGANVLTF. The CDR3 DNA reads TGTGCCAGCTCAGGACAGTCTGGGGCCAACGTCCTGACTTTC. V gene TRBV2 combines with J gene TRBJ2-6; TRBD1 might be the D (6 bases). Germline CDR1 and CDR2: SNHLY and FYNNEI. V lost 8 bases, J lost 1 base, and 9 bases lay in between. The CDR3 is 14 amino acids. Full variable domain (missing parts from reference TRBV2 and TRBJ2-6): EPEVTQTPSHQVTQMGQEVILRCVPISNHLYFYWYRQILGQKVEFLVSFYNNEISEKSEIFDDQFSVERPDGSNFTLKIRSTKLEDSAMYFCASSGQSGANVLTFGAGSRLTVL.

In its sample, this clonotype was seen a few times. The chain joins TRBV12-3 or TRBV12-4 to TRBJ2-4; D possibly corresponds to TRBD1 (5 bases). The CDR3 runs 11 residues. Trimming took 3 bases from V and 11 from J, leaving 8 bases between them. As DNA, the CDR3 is TGTGCCAGCAGTTTCGACAGAGTTCAGTACTTC. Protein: CASSFDRVQYF.

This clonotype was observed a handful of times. CDR3 region: CSSWDTQNSYNSPLHF. Here the CDR3 DNA reads TGCAGTAGTTGGGACACCCAAAACTCCTATAATTCACCCCTCCACTTT. The rearrangement uses TRBV20-1 and TRBJ1-6, with D possibly TRBD1 on 6 matching bases. The CDR3 runs to 16 residues. The V end was cut by 8 bases, the J end by 0 bases, with 17 bases between. The V gene's germline CDR1 is DFQATT and CDR2 SNEGSKA (reference sequence).

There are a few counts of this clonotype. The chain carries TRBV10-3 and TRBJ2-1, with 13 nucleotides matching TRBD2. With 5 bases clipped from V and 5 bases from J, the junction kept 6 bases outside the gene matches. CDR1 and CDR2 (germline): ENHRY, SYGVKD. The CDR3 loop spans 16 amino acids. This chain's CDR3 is CAISLGLAGVDNEQFF. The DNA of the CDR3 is TGTGCCATCAGTCTCGGACTAGCGGGAGTGGACAATGAGCAGTTCTTC.

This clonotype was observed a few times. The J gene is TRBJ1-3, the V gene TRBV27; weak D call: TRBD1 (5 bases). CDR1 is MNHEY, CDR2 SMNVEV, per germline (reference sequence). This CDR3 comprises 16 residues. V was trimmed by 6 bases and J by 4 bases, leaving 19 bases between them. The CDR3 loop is CASSRDGDRRGNTIYF. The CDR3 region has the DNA TGTGCCAGCAGCCGAGATGGAGACAGAAGAGGAAACACCATATATTTT.

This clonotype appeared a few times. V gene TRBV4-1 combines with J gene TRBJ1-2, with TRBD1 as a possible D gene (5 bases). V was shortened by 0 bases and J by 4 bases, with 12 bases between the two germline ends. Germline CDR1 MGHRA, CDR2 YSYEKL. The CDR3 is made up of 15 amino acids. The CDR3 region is CASSQDGAGAYGYTF. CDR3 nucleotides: TGCGCCAGCAGCCAAGATGGGGCAGGAGCCTATGGCTACACCTTC.

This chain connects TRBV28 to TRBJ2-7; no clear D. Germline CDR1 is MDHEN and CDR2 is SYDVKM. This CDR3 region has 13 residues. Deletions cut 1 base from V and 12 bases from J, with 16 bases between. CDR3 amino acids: CASSLSPTHVRYF. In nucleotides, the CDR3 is TGTGCCAGCAGTTTATCACCGACGCACGTTAGGTACTTC.

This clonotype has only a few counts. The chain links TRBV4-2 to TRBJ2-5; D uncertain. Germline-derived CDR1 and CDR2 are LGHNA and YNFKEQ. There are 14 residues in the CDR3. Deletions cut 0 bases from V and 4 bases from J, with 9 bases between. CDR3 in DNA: TGTGCCAGCAGCCAAGAAGTCACCATAGAGACCCAGTACTTC. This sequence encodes CASSQEVTIETQYF.

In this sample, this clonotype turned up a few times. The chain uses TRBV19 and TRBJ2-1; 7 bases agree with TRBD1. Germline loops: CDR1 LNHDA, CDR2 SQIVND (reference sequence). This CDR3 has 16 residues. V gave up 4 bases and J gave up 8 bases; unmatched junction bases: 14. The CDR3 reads CASSTPLGQHGDEQFF. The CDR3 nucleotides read TGTGCCAGTAGTACACCCCTGGGACAGCACGGAGATGAGCAGTTCTTC.